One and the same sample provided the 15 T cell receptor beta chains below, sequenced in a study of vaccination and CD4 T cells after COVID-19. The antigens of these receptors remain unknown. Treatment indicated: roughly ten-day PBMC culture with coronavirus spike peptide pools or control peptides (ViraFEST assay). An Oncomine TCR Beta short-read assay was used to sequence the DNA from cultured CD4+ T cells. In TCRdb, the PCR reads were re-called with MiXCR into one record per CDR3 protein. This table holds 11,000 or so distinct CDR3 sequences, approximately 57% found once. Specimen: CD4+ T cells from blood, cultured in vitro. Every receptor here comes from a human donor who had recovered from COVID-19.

The CDR3 DNA reads TGCAGTGCTAGGGGTCCAACGAGCACAGATACGCAGTATTTT. Its protein product is CSARGPTSTDTQYF. The chain has TRBV20-1 and TRBJ2-3, with D unclear. CDR1 DFQATT and CDR2 SNEGSKA come from the germline V gene (reference sequence). The CDR3 is 14 residues long. V lost 3 bases and J lost 0, with 10 bases in between.

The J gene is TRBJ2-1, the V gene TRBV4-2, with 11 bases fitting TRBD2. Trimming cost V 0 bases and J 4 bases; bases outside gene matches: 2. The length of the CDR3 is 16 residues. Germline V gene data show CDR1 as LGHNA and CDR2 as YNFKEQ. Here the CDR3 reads CASSQDGTSGYNEQFF. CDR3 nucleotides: TGTGCCAGCAGCCAAGACGGGACTAGCGGTTACAATGAGCAGTTCTTC.

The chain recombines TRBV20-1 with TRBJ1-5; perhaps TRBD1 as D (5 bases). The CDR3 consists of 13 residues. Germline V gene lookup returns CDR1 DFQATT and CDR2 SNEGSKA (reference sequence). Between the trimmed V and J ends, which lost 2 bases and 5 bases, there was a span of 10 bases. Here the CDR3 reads CSARQGLDQPQHF. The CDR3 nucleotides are TGCAGTGCTAGACAGGGCTTAGATCAGCCCCAGCATTTT.

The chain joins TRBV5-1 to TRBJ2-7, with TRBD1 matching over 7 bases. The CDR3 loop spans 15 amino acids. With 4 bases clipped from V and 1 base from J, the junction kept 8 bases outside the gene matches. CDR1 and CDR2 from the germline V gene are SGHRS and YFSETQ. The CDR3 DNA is TGCGCCAGCAGCCCCGGACAGGCCATATCCTACGAGCAGTACTTC. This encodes CASSPGQAISYEQYF.

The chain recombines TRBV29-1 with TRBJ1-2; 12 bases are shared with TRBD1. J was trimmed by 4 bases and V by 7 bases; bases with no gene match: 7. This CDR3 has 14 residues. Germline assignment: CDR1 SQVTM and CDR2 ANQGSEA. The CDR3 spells CSARDRGLGYGYTF. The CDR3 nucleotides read TGCAGCGCCAGGGACAGGGGGCTCGGCTATGGCTACACCTTC.

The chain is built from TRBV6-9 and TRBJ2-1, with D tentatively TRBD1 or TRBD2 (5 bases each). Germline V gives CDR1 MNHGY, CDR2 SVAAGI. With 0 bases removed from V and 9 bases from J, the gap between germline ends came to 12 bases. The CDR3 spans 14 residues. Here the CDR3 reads CASSYSTVGGEQFF. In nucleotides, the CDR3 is TGTGCCAGCAGTTATTCCACGGTTGGGGGTGAGCAGTTCTTC.

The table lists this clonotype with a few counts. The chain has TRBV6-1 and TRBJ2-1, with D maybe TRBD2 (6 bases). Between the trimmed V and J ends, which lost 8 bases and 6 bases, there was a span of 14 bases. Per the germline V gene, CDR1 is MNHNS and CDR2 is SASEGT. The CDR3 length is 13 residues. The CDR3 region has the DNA TGTGCCAGCTGGAGGGCCCAGCCCAATGAGCAGTTCTTC. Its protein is CASWRAQPNEQFF.

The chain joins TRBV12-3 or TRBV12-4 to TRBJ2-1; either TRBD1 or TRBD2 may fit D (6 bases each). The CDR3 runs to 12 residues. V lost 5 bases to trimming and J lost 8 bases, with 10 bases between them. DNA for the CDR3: TGTGCCAGCAGTACAGGGAGGCATGAGCAGTTCTTC. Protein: CASSTGRHEQFF.

CDR3 sequence: CASSLRRWSTDTQYF. The CDR3 bases are TGTGCCAGCAGCTTACGGAGGTGGAGCACAGATACGCAGTATTTT. The chain couples TRBV7-9 to TRBJ2-3; possibly TRBD2 for D (5 bases). Trimming cost V 2 bases and J 0 bases, with 9 bases left between them. CDR3 length: 15 amino acids. Germline V gene data show CDR1 as SEHNR and CDR2 as FQNEAQ (reference sequence).

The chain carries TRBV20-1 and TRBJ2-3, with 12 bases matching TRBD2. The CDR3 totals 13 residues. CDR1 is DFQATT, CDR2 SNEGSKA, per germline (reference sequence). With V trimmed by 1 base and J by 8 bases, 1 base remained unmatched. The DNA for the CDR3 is TGCAGTGCTAGAGGACTAGCGGGAGTTACGCAGTATTTT. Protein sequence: CSARGLAGVTQYF.

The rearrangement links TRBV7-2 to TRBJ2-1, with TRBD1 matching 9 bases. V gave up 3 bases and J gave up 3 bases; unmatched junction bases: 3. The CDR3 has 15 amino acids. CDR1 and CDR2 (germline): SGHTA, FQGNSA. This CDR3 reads CASSFDRGDYNEQFF. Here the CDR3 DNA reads TGTGCCAGCAGCTTCGACAGGGGGGACTACAATGAGCAGTTCTTC.

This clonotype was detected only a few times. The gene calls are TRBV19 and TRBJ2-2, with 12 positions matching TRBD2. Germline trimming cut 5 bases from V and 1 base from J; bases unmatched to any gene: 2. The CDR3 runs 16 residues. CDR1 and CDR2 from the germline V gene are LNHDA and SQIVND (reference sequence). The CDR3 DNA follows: TGTGCCAGTAGTGCTAGCGGGAGGGTGAACACCGGGGAGCTGTTTTTT. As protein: CASSASGRVNTGELFF.

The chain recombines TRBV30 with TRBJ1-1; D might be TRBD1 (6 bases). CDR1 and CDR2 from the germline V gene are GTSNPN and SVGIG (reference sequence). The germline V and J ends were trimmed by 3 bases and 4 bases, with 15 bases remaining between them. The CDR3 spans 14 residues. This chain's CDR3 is CAWSPQGRGTEAFF. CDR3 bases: TGTGCCTGGAGCCCACAGGGTCGGGGCACTGAAGCTTTCTTT.

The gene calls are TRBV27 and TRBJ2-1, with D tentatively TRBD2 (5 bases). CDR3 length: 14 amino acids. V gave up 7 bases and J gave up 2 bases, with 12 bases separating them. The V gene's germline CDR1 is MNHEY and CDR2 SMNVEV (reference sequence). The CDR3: CASIVGRTYNEQFF. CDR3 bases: TGTGCCAGCATAGTTGGGAGAACCTACAATGAGCAGTTCTTC.

The CDR3 bases are TGTGCCAGCAGTAGCGGGAGGGCCCAAGAGACCCAGTACTTC. Protein product: CASSSGRAQETQYF. The chain recombines TRBV6-2 or TRBV6-3 with TRBJ2-5; 10 bases are a match to TRBD2. V was clipped by 5 bases and J by 1 base; unmatched bases: 1. The germline gives CDR1 MNHEY, CDR2 SVGEGT. The CDR3 length is 14 residues.